This T cell receptor beta chain came from a study of T-cell memory formation after mild COVID-19. Study-wide background: Largely, the TCR clusters proved donor specific. Overall study results and limits: CD4/CD8 balance characterized clones contracting day 15 to 85, and CD4+ skew characterized later expanders. Contracting CD4+ clones lay largely in CM and EM, with CD8+ ones residing in EMRA.

The CDR3 runs 15 residues. Between the trimmed V and J ends, which lost 4 bases and 1 base, there was a span of 11 bases. Germline CDR1 and CDR2: LGHNA and YSLEER. After 5'RACE with constant-segment primers, TCR alpha and TCR beta cDNA libraries carrying sample barcodes and UMIs were obtained. TCRdb redid the calling of the 5' RACE reads with MiXCR, one entry per CDR3 protein. The data contain about 110,000 distinct CDR3 sequences, about 17% of them seen just once; the ten biggest clones take up 28%. Regarding this clonotype: The antigen remains undetermined.

Sequenced sample: PBMCs or a T cell subset sorted from them (not recorded which). This receptor was taken from an adult woman who had mild COVID-19 (a few samples of this study predate the infection). Cell type and time point are not known. The chain uses TRBV4-3 and TRBJ2-1, with D unclear. The CDR3 nucleotides are TGCGCCAGCAGCCTGAGCGCCTTTTCCTACAATGAGCAGTTCTTC. Residues: CASSLSAFSYNEQFF.